This T cell receptor (beta chain) came from a study of cytomegalovirus exposure and HLA in healthy donors. The wider study: Inside one of the first data releases sat around 80 million unique TCRs taken from HLA-typed donors. Notes on the study in general: Sequencing depth roughly uniform across donors was assumed in presence/absence analyses. Several top significant clusters appeared, in a later analysis, to be linked to common viral pathogens. There were some V segments, including TRBV6-2 and TRBV6-3, excluded as indistinguishable.

PCR used 60 Vbeta primers and 13 Jbeta primers. Clones were read by immunoSEQ multiplex PCR, and TCRdb kept only the in-frame ones, dropping some. Of some 130,000 clones in the sample, over 60% were seen once. V was pared by 2 bases and J by 2 bases, with 5 bases of the junction left unmatched. Germline lookup yields CDR1 MNHEY and CDR2 SVGAGI. This CDR3 is built from 15 residues. About this clone itself: The antigen is unknown.

The sequenced sample consisted of PBMCs. The chain uses TRBV6-5 and TRBJ2-7; 8 bases fit TRBD1. This sequence originates from a male donor in good health and CMV-seropositive. The CDR3 region is CASSYETGVAYEQYF. The CDR3 DNA sequence: TGTGCCAGCAGTTACGAGACAGGGGTAGCCTACGAGCAGTACTTC.